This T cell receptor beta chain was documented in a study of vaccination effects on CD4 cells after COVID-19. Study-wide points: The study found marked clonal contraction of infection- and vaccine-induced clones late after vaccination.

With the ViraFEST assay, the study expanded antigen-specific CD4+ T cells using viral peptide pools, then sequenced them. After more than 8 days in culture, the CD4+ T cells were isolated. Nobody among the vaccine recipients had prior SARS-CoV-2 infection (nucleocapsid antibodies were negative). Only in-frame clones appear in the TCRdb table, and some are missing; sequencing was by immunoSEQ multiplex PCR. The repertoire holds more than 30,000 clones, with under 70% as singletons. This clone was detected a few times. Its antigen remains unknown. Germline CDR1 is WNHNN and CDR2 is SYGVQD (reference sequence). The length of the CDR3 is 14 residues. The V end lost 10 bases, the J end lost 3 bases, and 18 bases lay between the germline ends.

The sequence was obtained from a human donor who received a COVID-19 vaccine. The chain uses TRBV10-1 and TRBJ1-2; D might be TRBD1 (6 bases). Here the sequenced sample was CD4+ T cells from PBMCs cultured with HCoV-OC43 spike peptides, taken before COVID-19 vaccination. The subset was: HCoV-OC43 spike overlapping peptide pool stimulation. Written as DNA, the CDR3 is TGCGCCATTTCCGGGACACTACCCCACTATGGCTACACCTTC. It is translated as CAISGTLPHYGYTF.